A selection of T cell receptor beta chains follows, all from one sample in a study of OX40 agonist ivuxolimab in advanced cancers. The table came from immunoSEQ multiplex PCR; TCRdb's copy has only in-frame clones and leaves some out. The table lists around 19,000 clones, more than 60% of them singletons. The sequences come from CD4+ or CD8+ T cells sorted from blood, collected in a trial of the OX40 agonist ivuxolimab. The receptors stem from an adult with an advanced solid tumor such as melanoma, head and neck, liver or kidney cancer. Each CDR3 is given with its conserved first and last residue. Each record gives: V gene, D gene, clone size, J gene, CDR3 protein, CDR3 DNA. A D gene is named only where the DNA matches it firmly. Expanded clones get a size class; other rows say once, few or many, or leave the size out.

V gene: TRBV5-4
D gene: -
clone size: -
J gene: TRBJ2-7
CDR3 protein: CASSLPDRTYEQYF
CDR3 DNA: TGTGCCAGCAGCTTGCCGGACAGAACCTACGAGCAGTACTTC

V gene: TRBV6-5
D gene: -
clone size: -
J gene: TRBJ1-1
CDR3 protein: CASGGYTEAFF
CDR3 DNA: TGTGCCAGCGGGGGGTACACTGAAGCTTTCTTT

V gene: TRBV6-5
D gene: -
clone size: -
J gene: TRBJ1-1
CDR3 protein: CASSYSNRVNTEAFF
CDR3 DNA: TGTGCCAGCAGTTACTCGAATAGGGTGAACACTGAAGCTTTCTTT

V gene: TRBV7-6
D gene: TRBD2
clone size: -
J gene: TRBJ2-5
CDR3 protein: CASSLSGASGDQETQYF
CDR3 DNA: TGTGCCAGCAGCTTAAGCGGGGCTAGCGGGGATCAAGAGACCCAGTACTTC

V gene: TRBV28
D gene: TRBD1
clone size: -
J gene: TRBJ1-4
CDR3 protein: CASSLGGQSNEKLFF
CDR3 DNA: TGTGCCAGCAGTTTAGGGGGACAGTCTAATGAAAAACTGTTTTTT

V gene: TRBV7-2
D gene: -
clone size: many
J gene: TRBJ2-7
CDR3 protein: CASSSAGPLDEQYF
CDR3 DNA: TGTGCCAGCAGCTCAGCGGGTCCTTTGGACGAGCAGTACTTC

V gene: TRBV27
D gene: TRBD1
clone size: -
J gene: TRBJ1-2
CDR3 protein: CASSLGQGALIGYTF
CDR3 DNA: TGTGCCAGCAGTTTAGGACAGGGAGCACTCATAGGCTACACCTTC

V gene: TRBV5-4
D gene: -
clone size: -
J gene: TRBJ2-2
CDR3 protein: CASSLAVRGGLNTGELFF
CDR3 DNA: TGTGCCAGCAGCTTGGCCGTTCGCGGGGGCCTGAACACCGGGGAGCTGTTTTTT

V gene: TRBV27
D gene: -
clone size: once
J gene: TRBJ1-5
CDR3 protein: CASSSYGDQPQHF
CDR3 DNA: TGTGCCAGCAGTTCATACGGAGATCAGCCCCAGCATTTT

V gene: TRBV14
D gene: -
clone size: once
J gene: TRBJ2-7
CDR3 protein: CASSPLGLGNEQYF
CDR3 DNA: TGTGCCAGCAGCCCACTTGGTCTTGGGAACGAGCAGTACTTC

V gene: TRBV5-1
D gene: -
clone size: -
J gene: TRBJ2-7
CDR3 protein: CASSHRDAGYEQYF
CDR3 DNA: TGCGCCAGCAGTCACCGGGACGCCGGGTACGAGCAGTACTTC

V gene: TRBV30
D gene: -
clone size: -
J gene: TRBJ2-7
CDR3 protein: CAWSATSYEQYF
CDR3 DNA: TGTGCCTGGAGCGCAACCAGCTACGAGCAGTACTTC

V gene: TRBV27
D gene: -
clone size: -
J gene: TRBJ2-1
CDR3 protein: CASSLQRQISYNEQFF
CDR3 DNA: TGTGCCAGCAGTTTGCAGCGCCAGATTTCCTACAATGAGCAGTTCTTC

V gene: TRBV7-2
D gene: -
clone size: -
J gene: TRBJ1-5
CDR3 protein: CASSLTSTRWQPQHF
CDR3 DNA: TGTGCCAGCAGCTTAACCTCTACGCGCTGGCAGCCCCAGCATTTT